This TCR beta chain is from a study of shared clonotypes between healthy human individuals. TCRdb keeps only in-frame clones here, not all; method: immunoSEQ multiplex PCR. The repertoire has hundreds of thousands of clones, just over 95% of them found once; the top ten carry 0.32%. From germline, CDR1 is SEHNR and CDR2 FQNEAQ (reference sequence). V gave up 8 bases and J gave up 2 bases; unmatched junction bases: 9. The CDR3 consists of 15 residues. The clonotype originates from a man aged 25 to 40 in good health. Material for sequencing was memory CD8+ T cells sorted from blood. The subset here: CD45RO+ cells pooled with CCR7-negative TemRA cells. The chain uses TRBV7-9 and TRBJ1-3, with 7 nucleotides matching TRBD1. CDR3 sequence (DNA): TGTGCCAGCCAGGGGGGATTTTTGGCTGGAAACACCATATATTTT. Translation gives CASQGGFLAGNTIYF.